This entry concerns a single T cell receptor (beta chain). This sample was taken from a study of cytomegalovirus exposure and HLA in healthy donors. CDR3 size: 15 residues. The V segment lost 2 bases and the J segment 6 bases; nucleotides outside the gene matches: 10. Germline-derived CDR1 and CDR2 are GTSNPN and SVGIG (reference sequence). PCR was performed using 60 Vbeta and 13 Jbeta primers. The repertoire was sequenced with immunoSEQ multiplex PCR; TCRdb's copy has only in-frame clones and lacks some. The sample holds some 170,000 clones, around 75% seen once. This TCR was sampled from a male donor in good health and CMV-seronegative. The V and J genes are TRBV30 and TRBJ1-5; 7 nucleotides line up with TRBD1. The sample taken for sequencing was PBMCs. DNA for the CDR3: TGTGCCTGGAGTACCTTGACAGGGATGGGTCAGCCCCAGCATTTT. Its protein is CAWSTLTGMGQPQHF.